The rows below give T cell receptor beta chains drawn from one sample of a study of lymphopenia after photon versus proton radiotherapy. Data came from immunoSEQ multiplex PCR; TCRdb stores just in-frame clones and leaves some out. This table has 39,000 or so clones, roughly nine tenths appearing once. The source was peripheral blood, collected from a patient treated with photon-based radiotherapy. The source of these receptors is a man aged 60 to 75 with cholangiocarcinoma. CDR3s include the opening cysteine and the closing phenylalanine or tryptophan. The D gene is left open where the match is weak.

TGTGCCAGCAGCCAAGCTTCGGGACTGTATGGCTACACCTTC CASSQASGLYGYTF TRBV6-6 . TRBJ1-2
TGTGCCAGTCTTCCCCCAGAATCCTATGGCTACACCTTC CASLPPESYGYTF TRBV13 . TRBJ1-2
TGTGCCAGTAGTATTAGAGGACTAGCGGGGGGCCTCCAAGAGACCCAGTACTTC CASSIRGLAGGLQETQYF TRBV19 TRBD2 TRBJ2-5
TGTGCCAGCAGCTTAGCCCCGGGATCCTACGAGCAGTACTTC CASSLAPGSYEQYF TRBV13 . TRBJ2-7
TGTGCCAGCAGCCCCCCGCCTGGACAATCTGGAAACACCATATATTTT CASSPPPGQSGNTIYF TRBV7-9 . TRBJ1-3
TGTGCCAGCGGCAGGGGAGATACCGGGGAGCTGTTTTTT CASGRGDTGELFF TRBV28 . TRBJ2-2
TGTGCCAGCAGCCCCCGACGGGGGGATACGCAGTATTTT CASSPRRGDTQYF TRBV7-9 . TRBJ2-3
TGTGCCTGGATAGTTGGAGACGAGCAGTACTTC CAWIVGDEQYF TRBV30 . TRBJ2-7
TGTGCCAGCAGCAAAGCAGCGGGGGGGAGACAGGAAACCTCCTACGAGCAGTACTTC CASSKAAGGRQETSYEQYF TRBV21-1 . TRBJ2-7
TGTGCCAGCATCTCCGGGACTAGCGGGGTCGATGAGCAGTTCTTC CASISGTSGVDEQFF TRBV10-3 TRBD2 TRBJ2-1
TGTGCCAGCAACCAGGACAGGCAGGGCAAGATAGCTTTCTTT CASNQDRQGKIAFF TRBV5-4 TRBD1 TRBJ1-1
TGCGCCAGCAGGGACAGAAACACCGGGGAGCTGTTTTTT CASRDRNTGELFF TRBV10-2 . TRBJ2-2
TGTGCCAGCAGTAACCTAGCGTTTAGCTCCTACGAGCAGTACTTC CASSNLAFSSYEQYF TRBV28 . TRBJ2-7
TGTGCCAGCAGCTTAACAGGGGCGGGGAGCACCGGGGAGCTGTTTTTT CASSLTGAGSTGELFF TRBV7-3 . TRBJ2-2
TGTGCCAGCAGCGTAGACCCGAACACCGGGGAGCTGTTTTTT CASSVDPNTGELFF TRBV9 . TRBJ2-2
TGTGCCAGCAGCCACAGACAGGGTTATCAGCCCCAGCATTTT CASSHRQGYQPQHF TRBV7-2 TRBD1 TRBJ1-5